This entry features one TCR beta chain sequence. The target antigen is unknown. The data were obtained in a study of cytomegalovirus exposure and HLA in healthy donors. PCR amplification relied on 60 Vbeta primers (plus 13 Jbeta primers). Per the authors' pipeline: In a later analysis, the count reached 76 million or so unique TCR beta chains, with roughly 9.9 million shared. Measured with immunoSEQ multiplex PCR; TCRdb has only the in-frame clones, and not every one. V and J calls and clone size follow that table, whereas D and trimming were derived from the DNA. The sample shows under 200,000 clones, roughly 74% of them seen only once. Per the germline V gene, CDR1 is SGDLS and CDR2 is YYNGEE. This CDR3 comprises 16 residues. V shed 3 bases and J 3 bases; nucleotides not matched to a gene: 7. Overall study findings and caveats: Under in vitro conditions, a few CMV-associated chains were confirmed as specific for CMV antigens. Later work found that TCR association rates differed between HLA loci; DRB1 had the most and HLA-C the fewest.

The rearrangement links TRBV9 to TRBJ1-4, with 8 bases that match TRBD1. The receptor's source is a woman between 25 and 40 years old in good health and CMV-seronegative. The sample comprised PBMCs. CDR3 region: CASSGAGGASNEKLFF. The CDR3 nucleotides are TGTGCCAGCAGCGGAGCAGGGGGCGCATCTAATGAAAAACTGTTTTTT.